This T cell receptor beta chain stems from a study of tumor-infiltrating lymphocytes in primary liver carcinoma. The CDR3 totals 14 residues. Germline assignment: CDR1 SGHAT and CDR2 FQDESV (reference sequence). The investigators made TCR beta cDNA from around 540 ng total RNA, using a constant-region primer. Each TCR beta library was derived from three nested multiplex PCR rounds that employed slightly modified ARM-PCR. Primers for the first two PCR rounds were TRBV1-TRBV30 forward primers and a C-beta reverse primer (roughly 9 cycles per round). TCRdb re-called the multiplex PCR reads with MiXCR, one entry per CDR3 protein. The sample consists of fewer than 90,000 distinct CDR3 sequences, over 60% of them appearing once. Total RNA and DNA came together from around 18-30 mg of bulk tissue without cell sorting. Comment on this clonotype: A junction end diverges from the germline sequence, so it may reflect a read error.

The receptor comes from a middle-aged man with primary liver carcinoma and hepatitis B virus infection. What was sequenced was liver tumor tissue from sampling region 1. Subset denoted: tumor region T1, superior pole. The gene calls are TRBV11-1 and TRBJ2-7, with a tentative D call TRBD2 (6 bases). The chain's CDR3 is CTSSSRDSIYGQYF. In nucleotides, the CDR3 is TGTACCAGCAGCTCGCGGGACTCAATTTACGGGCAGTACTTC.